One TCR beta chain is described in this entry. Its antigen is unknown. No per-base quality is available; no much larger clone lies one base away. The data are from a study of T cell responses to AZD1222 COVID-19 vaccine (dated by TCRdb to the early 2020s). At the level of the whole study: A total of approximately 240 trial participants underwent TCR sequencing, of whom roughly 210 had received two doses of AZD1222 and around 25 had received two doses of the MenACWY control vaccine. Trial participants were enrolled into age subgroups of 18-55, 56-69 and 70-plus years, which contained approximately 150, 28 and 58 TCR-sequenced participants, respectively.

General findings and caveats noted by the study authors: No day 14 peak-response samples were available, so repertoires were characterized only after the peak T cell response. The 56-69-year group was small, and its depth increase did not reach significance, likely because of low power. Nearly half of unique spike-specific TCRs reportedly recognized epitopes outside regions mutated in the B.1.351 and B.1.1.7 variants. After two AZD1222 doses, both the breadth and the depth of spike-specific TCRs were significantly higher than at day 0 and than in MenACWY recipients. The whole spike protein was spanned by vaccine-associated CD4 TCRs, and dominant responses were seen in regions 160-218 and 743-854. Only six or seven AZD1222 recipients were SARS-CoV-2 seropositive at baseline, limiting conclusions about previously exposed vaccinees. Participants were mostly white British and included more females than males, and it was suggested by the authors that clonal diversity may have been underestimated.

The time point label here, explained by the study, means: baseline before first vaccination. This specimen's treatment or condition label, per the study, means: meningococcal conjugate vaccine given as trial control. The vaccinee samples were drawn from two UK trials, COV001 and COV002, one of which was a single-blind randomized controlled phase 2/3 trial testing AZD1222 (ChAdOx1 nCoV-19) in healthy adults. For TCRbeta chain sequencing, PBMC samples were collected from trial participants at day 0 and at day 28 after the second dose. The CDR3 regions of human TCRbeta chains were analyzed by immunosequencing. The study's processing was this. Repertoire TCRs were checked for matches against a reference library of SARS-CoV-2-specific TCRs that had been generated using the MIRA antigen-specificity platform. Breadth was defined as the fraction of unique TCRs that were SARS-CoV-2-associated. Depth was defined as the fraction of total T cells that were SARS-CoV-2-associated. Using the MIRA data, every spike-specific TCR was mapped to the spike region that the TCR reacted to and assigned to either a CD4 or a CD8 class. Log10-transformed breadth and depth values were compared by one-way ANOVA with Sidak's multiple comparisons tests. This immuneACCESS table, as held by TCRdb, lists in-frame sequences with V and J called but not all clones. Of the missing ones, under half trace to an unresolved V gene in checked studies; the others have no known cause. V and J calls and clone size are given by that table; D and trimming were obtained from the DNA. Present in this sample are some 200,000 clones, around 93% of which were seen just once. Together, the top ten hold roughly 1% of the sample.

V gives up 0 bases and J gives up 12 bases, and the segment between their germline ends measures 17 bases. From the cysteine through the phenylalanine, the CDR3 covers 14 amino acids. Only the CDR3 region is kept as DNA, spanning 42 bases read in frame from base 1. CDR1 and CDR2, looked up from the germline V gene (reference sequence), are PRHDT and FYEKMQ. This sample comprised peripheral blood, obtained on day 0 of MenACWY control vaccination. This sequence was found in an adult in good health. The sequence is built from TRBV13 and TRBJ1-2, with TRBD1 perhaps the D gene, on 6 matching bases. Here the CDR3 is given as CASSLGEAGANNTF. The sequenced DNA is TGTGCCAGCAGCTTAGGGGAGGCAGGGGCCAATAACACCTTC.